The T cell receptor (beta chain) under discussion was sequenced for a study of cytomegalovirus exposure and HLA in healthy donors. Study results and limitations: Across donors, most TCRs were seen rarely, yet some public ones were widespread. Researchers reported in a later analysis that a missense DCLRE1C variant was tied to TCR beta V- and J-gene trimming.

Germline values: CDR1 SGHTS, CDR2 YDEGEE. V was trimmed by 5 bases and J by 0 bases, leaving 15 bases between them. The CDR3 sequence is 16 residues long. Each donor was healthy, and each was a bone marrow donor. Nominal health characterized the donors when sampled, though unrecorded immune exposures were likely. PCR involved 60 Vbeta and 13 Jbeta primers. Libraries were prepared by immunoSEQ multiplex PCR; TCRdb keeps only in-frame clonotypes and omits some of them. Among approximately 240,000 clones, approximately 90% were seen once, and the ten largest hold 0.9% to 1.1%. On this clone itself: Its specificity is unknown. The sample has other DNA sequences that encode this CDR3 too.

This TCR came from a woman aged 18-29 years in good health and CMV-seronegative. Sequences were obtained from PBMCs. The V and J genes are TRBV5-8 and TRBJ1-5; D uncertain. The CDR3 spells CASRVSGWNSNQPQHF. The CDR3 region has the DNA TGTGCCAGCAGAGTCTCGGGATGGAATAGCAATCAGCCCCAGCATTTT.